The sequence of this TCR beta chain was determined in a study of blood T cell repertoires in COVID-19. In the study overall: Whether acute or convalescent, the COVID-19 samples came from the United States, Italy and Spain.

Sequenced by immunoSEQ multiplex PCR; TCRdb stores in-frame clones only, minus some. The data show approximately 200,000 clones, approximately 88% seen once. The CDR3 totals 16 residues. Trimming cost V 6 bases and J 2 bases; bases outside gene matches: 2. Germline values: CDR1 SEHNR, CDR2 FQNEAQ (reference sequence). This clonotype was sampled from a woman aged 25 to 39 who had been exposed to COVID-19. Material for sequencing was PBMCs or T cells enriched from blood (not recorded which). This sequence joins TRBV7-9 and TRBJ2-1; 15 nucleotides match TRBD2. The DNA of the CDR3 is TGTGCCAGCAGGGGGACTAGCGGGAGGACCTACAATGAGCAGTTCTTC. Translation gives CASRGTSGRTYNEQFF.